Below are 26 T cell receptor beta chains sequenced from a single sample in a study of blood T cell repertoires in COVID-19. Here immunoSEQ multiplex PCR was the method, and the copy in TCRdb shows in-frame clones only, minus some. The sample yields 90,000 to 120,000 clones, 85% to 90% seen once. Sequences were obtained from peripheral blood. Source of these receptors: a man between 45 and 60 years old with acute or convalescent COVID-19.

The V call is TRBV30, the J call TRBJ1-2; 7 bases are shared with TRBD1. CDR1 is GTSNPN, CDR2 SVGIG, per germline (reference sequence). J was trimmed by 4 bases and V by 5 bases; bases with no gene match: 4. There are 12 residues in the CDR3. The CDR3 here is CAWGDRAYGYTF. Here the CDR3 DNA reads TGTGCCTGGGGGGACAGAGCCTATGGCTACACCTTC.

The chain uses TRBV30 and TRBJ1-3; D is unclear. The V end lost 0 bases, the J end lost 1 base, and 4 bases lay between the germline ends. The CDR3 has 13 amino acids. CDR1 is GTSNPN and CDR2 is SVGIG in the germline V gene (reference sequence). DNA for the CDR3: TGTGCCTGGAGTGTACAGTCTGGAAACACCATATATTTT. Protein sequence: CAWSVQSGNTIYF.

The chain couples TRBV6-1 to TRBJ2-7, with 8 bases identical to TRBD1. CDR3 length equals 13 residues. Germline V gives CDR1 MNHNS, CDR2 SASEGT. V gave up 2 bases and J gave up 9 bases; unmatched junction bases: 6. This CDR3 is CASSELQGARQYF. The CDR3, as DNA: TGTGCCAGCAGTGAACTTCAGGGGGCAAGGCAGTACTTC.

The chain couples TRBV30 to TRBJ2-3; 13 nucleotides match TRBD2. Trimming cost V 3 bases and J 0 bases; bases outside gene matches: 9. The CDR3 extends over 18 amino acids. Germline CDR1 and CDR2: GTSNPN and SVGIG (reference sequence). CDR3: CAWSWTSGGLSSTDTQYF. The DNA of the CDR3 is TGTGCCTGGAGCTGGACTAGCGGGGGACTTTCTAGCACAGATACGCAGTATTTT.

This clone was seen a single time. The rearrangement links TRBV19 to TRBJ1-1; TRBD1 might be the D (6 bases). CDR3 size: 15 residues. Trimming cost V 5 bases and J 0 bases, with 13 bases left between them. Germline CDR1 is LNHDA and CDR2 is SQIVND (reference sequence). The CDR3 DNA reads TGTGCCAGTAGTCTTTACAGGGCCATGAACACTGAAGCTTTCTTT. Its translation: CASSLYRAMNTEAFF.

The chain is built from TRBV24-1 and TRBJ1-5; D may be TRBD1 (5 bases). Trimming left V 5 bases short and J 3 bases short, with 7 bases between. Germline CDR1 reads KGHDR; CDR2 reads SFDVKD. This CDR3 has 13 amino acids. As DNA, the CDR3 is TGTGCCACCAGTGGGGGCATCAATCAGCCCCAGCATTTT. Translation gives CATSGGINQPQHF.

The genes are TRBV27 and TRBJ1-6; TRBD1 matches 7 bases. V was pared by 4 bases and J by 7 bases, with 7 bases of the junction left unmatched. Per the germline V gene, CDR1 is MNHEY and CDR2 is SMNVEV (reference sequence). The CDR3 length is 15 residues. The CDR3 DNA reads TGTGCCAGCAGTTCCAGGACAGGTCAAAATTCACCCCTCCACTTT. The encoded protein is CASSSRTGQNSPLHF.

This clone was seen once. This rearrangement joins TRBV2 to TRBJ1-5, with D maybe TRBD1 (6 bases). V was clipped by 4 bases and J by 3 bases, with 19 bases between them. Germline loops: CDR1 SNHLY, CDR2 FYNNEI. The CDR3 contains 17 residues. The CDR3 DNA reads as TGTGCCAGCAGTGGGCCACCAGGACAGCTTTCCAATCAGCCCCAGCATTTT. Translating gives CASSGPPGQLSNQPQHF.

The chain uses TRBV5-1 and TRBJ2-5, with D possibly being TRBD1 (6 bases). Trimming pared 4 bases from V and 5 bases from J, leaving 15 bases between. The CDR3 runs to 14 residues. Per germline, CDR1 SGHRS and CDR2 YFSETQ. CDR3 nucleotides: TGCGCCAGCAGCCCACGGATGAGGGGGGAGACCCAGTACTTC. This codes for CASSPRMRGETQYF.

The chain links TRBV7-9 to TRBJ2-2; 8 bases line up with TRBD2. The CDR3 loop spans 14 amino acids. The germline V gene has CDR1 SEHNR and CDR2 FQNEAQ (reference sequence). With V trimmed by 8 bases and J by 3 bases, 5 bases remained unmatched. CDR3 nucleotide sequence: TGTGCCAGCCGCCCGGGACTAGACACCGGGGAGCTGTTTTTT. Translation gives CASRPGLDTGELFF.

This clone was detected only once. This chain links TRBV11-3 with TRBJ2-5; tentatively, D is TRBD2 (6 bases). The V gene lost 7 bases and the J gene lost 4 bases, with 10 bases spanning the gap. The germline V gene has CDR1 SGHNT and CDR2 YENEEA. The CDR3 covers 12 residues. CDR3 protein: CASTLGGETQYF. The CDR3 nucleotides are TGTGCCAGCACCCTGGGGGGAGAGACCCAGTACTTC.

V and J are TRBV9 and TRBJ2-1; a weak D match, TRBD2 (5 bases). Deletions cut 0 bases from V and 6 bases from J, with 16 bases between. This CDR3 is 16 amino acids long. From germline, CDR1 is SGDLS and CDR2 YYNGEE. CDR3 region: CASSVGGIATSNEQFF. As DNA, the CDR3 is TGTGCCAGCAGCGTAGGAGGGATCGCTACTTCCAATGAGCAGTTCTTC.

This rearrangement joins TRBV7-9 to TRBJ2-7; D may be TRBD2 (6 bases). Germline CDR1 and CDR2: SEHNR and FQNEAQ (reference sequence). The CDR3 contains 14 residues. V was pared by 4 bases and J by 7 bases, with 17 bases between. The CDR3 spells CASSSSGGAWEQYF. The CDR3 coding sequence is TGTGCCAGCAGCTCAAGCGGAGGGGCCTGGGAGCAGTACTTC.

The rearrangement links TRBV11-3 to TRBJ2-3, with 9 bases matching TRBD2. This CDR3 has 16 amino acids. Looked up from germline, CDR1 is SGHNT and CDR2 is YENEEA. V lost 2 bases to trimming and J lost 5 bases; unmatched junction nucleotides: 8. This chain's CDR3 is CASSLRTGGGVDTQYF. The CDR3 nucleotides read TGTGCCAGCAGCTTACGGACAGGCGGGGGGGTAGATACGCAGTATTTT. Full variable domain (remainder filled in from reference TRBV11-3 and TRBJ2-3): EAGVVQSPRYKIIEKKQPVAFWCNPISGHNTLYWYLQNLGQGPELLIRYENEEAVDDSQLPKDRFSAERLKGVDSTLKIQPAELGDSAVYLCASSLRTGGGVDTQYFGPGTRLTVL.

A single count supports this clone. The rearrangement joins TRBV15 to TRBJ1-1; D gene ambiguous. Per the germline V gene, CDR1 is LNHNV and CDR2 is YYDKDF (reference sequence). CDR3 length: 13 amino acids. Trimming shortened V by 0 bases and J by 3 bases, and 5 bases separated the two germline ends. In nucleotides, the CDR3 is TGTGCCACCAGCAGAGATTTCTACACTGAAGCTTTCTTT. Its translation is CATSRDFYTEAFF.

V and J are TRBV30 and TRBJ2-3; no clear D gene. From germline, CDR1 is GTSNPN and CDR2 SVGIG (reference sequence). Trimming removed 2 bases from V and 0 bases from J, with 3 bases in between. The CDR3 extends over 12 amino acids. The CDR3 spells CAWSPSTDTQYF. The CDR3 coding sequence is TGTGCCTGGAGTCCAAGCACAGATACGCAGTATTTT.

The rearrangement uses TRBV19 and TRBJ2-3; 12 bases fit TRBD2. Looked up from germline, CDR1 is LNHDA and CDR2 is SQIVND (reference sequence). V shed 4 bases and J 6 bases; nucleotides not matched to a gene: 5. The CDR3 consists of 15 residues. CDR3 DNA: TGTGCCAGTAGTACTCCTAGCGGGAGGGGTGATACGCAGTATTTT. Encoded protein: CASSTPSGRGDTQYF.

The V call is TRBV19, the J call TRBJ1-3; no clear D. This CDR3 is 15 amino acids long. CDR1 is LNHDA, CDR2 SQIVND, per germline (reference sequence). Between the trimmed V and J ends, which lost 3 bases and 0 bases, there was a span of 9 bases. CDR3 sequence reads: CASSISWSSGNTIYF. As DNA, the CDR3 is TGTGCCAGTAGTATCTCATGGAGCTCTGGAAACACCATATATTTT.

The rearrangement uses TRBV2 and TRBJ1-5; D unclear. This CDR3 has 15 residues. V lost 6 bases, J lost 2 bases, and 14 bases lay in between. CDR1 and CDR2 from the germline V gene are SNHLY and FYNNEI. This CDR3 is CASRPVGSGNQPQHF. DNA for the CDR3: TGTGCCAGCAGGCCCGTCGGGAGTGGCAATCAGCCCCAGCATTTT.

Here the CDR3 reads CASSPRWGGEKLFF. The CDR3 coding sequence is TGTGCCAGCTCACCCCGGTGGGGAGGAGAAAAACTGTTTTTT. The chain employs TRBV18 and TRBJ1-4; no reliable D call. The V and J ends lost 3 bases and 8 bases respectively, with 13 bases between them. The CDR3 runs 14 residues. CDR1 is KGHSH and CDR2 is LQKENI in the germline V gene.

V gene TRBV7-8 combines with J gene TRBJ1-2, with D perhaps TRBD1 (6 bases). V lost 0 bases to trimming and J lost 6 bases, with 14 bases between them. Germline CDR1 and CDR2: SGHVS and FQNEAQ. The CDR3 loop spans 15 amino acids. The CDR3 DNA follows: TGTGCCAGCAGCTTAGCACTGACAGGACTCAATGGCTACACCTTC. This sequence encodes CASSLALTGLNGYTF.

In nucleotides, the CDR3 is TGTGCCAGCAGTTTCGAGGGAAACTATGGCTACACCTTC. Amino acids: CASSFEGNYGYTF. This chain joins TRBV27 and TRBJ1-2; D gene unclear. The ends were cut back, 3 bases at V and 2 bases at J, with 7 bases in the middle. The CDR3 loop spans 13 amino acids. Looked up from germline, CDR1 is MNHEY and CDR2 is SMNVEV (reference sequence).

This clone has just one count. The V call is TRBV7-2, the J call TRBJ2-1, with D possibly being TRBD2 (5 bases). CDR1 is SGHTA and CDR2 is FQGNSA in the germline V gene. The ends were cut back, 1 base at V and 1 base at J, with 8 bases in the middle. CDR3 length equals 15 residues. The DNA for the CDR3 is TGTGCCAGCAGCTTAGAAGGACTTTCCTACAATGAGCAGTTCTTC. Translation gives CASSLEGLSYNEQFF.

The chain uses TRBV6-2 or TRBV6-3 and TRBJ2-7; tentatively, D is TRBD1 (5 bases). CDR3 length: 14 amino acids. Germline lookup yields CDR1 MNHEY and CDR2 SVGEGT. Trimming cost V 2 bases and J 2 bases, with 10 bases left between them. CDR3 amino acids: CASSYMGRPYEQYF. The CDR3 DNA reads TGTGCCAGCAGTTACATGGGGCGGCCCTACGAGCAGTACTTC.

This chain connects TRBV30 to TRBJ2-2, with 7 bases matching TRBD2. Per the germline V gene, CDR1 is GTSNPN and CDR2 is SVGIG (reference sequence). CDR3 length equals 15 residues. The J segment lost 4 bases and the V segment lost 0 bases, leaving 5 bases of the junction unmatched. The CDR3 protein is CAWSVGGSATGELFF. The DNA for the CDR3 is TGTGCCTGGAGTGTAGGCGGGAGCGCCACCGGGGAGCTGTTTTTT.

The chain uses TRBV2 and TRBJ2-7; 10 bases align to TRBD1. Germline loops: CDR1 SNHLY, CDR2 FYNNEI. The ends lost 5 bases at V and 6 bases at J; junction bases unmatched: 7. This CDR3 region has 14 residues. The DNA of the CDR3 is TGTGCCAGCAGTTCCGGGACAGGGGCAGTCGAGCAGTACTTC. Translation gives CASSSGTGAVEQYF.